The text below deals with one T cell receptor (beta chain). Its antigen is as yet unknown. The CDR3 is 15 amino acids. Per the germline V gene, CDR1 is SGHNT and CDR2 is YENEEA. V dropped 5 bases and J dropped 9 bases, with 19 bases sitting between them. This sample was included in a study of cytomegalovirus exposure and HLA in healthy donors. 13 Jbeta primers and 60 Vbeta primers were used for the PCR. Data came from immunoSEQ multiplex PCR; TCRdb stores just in-frame clones and leaves some out. Of under 150,000 clones listed, around 80% are singletons. Healthy bone marrow donors made up the cohort. Study-level points and caveats: Among the sequence variants, a highly shared cluster was likely an artifact of sequencing. HLA alleles showed associations with 16,951 TCR beta sequences in a later analysis, at a 0.05 false discovery rate.

Sequencing was carried out using PBMCs. This clonotype was obtained from a female donor in good health and CMV-seropositive. The V call is TRBV11-3, the J call TRBJ2-2; tentatively, D is TRBD1 (7 bases). The CDR3 loop reads CASSPAGQLHRELFF. The CDR3 DNA is TGTGCCAGCAGCCCTGCGGGACAGCTCCATAGGGAGCTGTTTTTT.